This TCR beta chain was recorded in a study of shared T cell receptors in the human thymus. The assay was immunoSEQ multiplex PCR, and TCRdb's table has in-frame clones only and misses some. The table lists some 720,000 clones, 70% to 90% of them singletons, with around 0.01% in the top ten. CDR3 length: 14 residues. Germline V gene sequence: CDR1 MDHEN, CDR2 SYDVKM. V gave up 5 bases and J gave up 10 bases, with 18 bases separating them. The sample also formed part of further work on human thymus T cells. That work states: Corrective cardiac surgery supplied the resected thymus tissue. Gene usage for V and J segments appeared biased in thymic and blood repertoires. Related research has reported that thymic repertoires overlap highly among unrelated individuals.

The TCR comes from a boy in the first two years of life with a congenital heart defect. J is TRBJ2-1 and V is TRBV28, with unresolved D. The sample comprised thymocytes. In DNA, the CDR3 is TGTGCCAGCAGTCACTCGGCGGCACTGTGGGAGCAGTTCTTC. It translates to CASSHSAALWEQFF.